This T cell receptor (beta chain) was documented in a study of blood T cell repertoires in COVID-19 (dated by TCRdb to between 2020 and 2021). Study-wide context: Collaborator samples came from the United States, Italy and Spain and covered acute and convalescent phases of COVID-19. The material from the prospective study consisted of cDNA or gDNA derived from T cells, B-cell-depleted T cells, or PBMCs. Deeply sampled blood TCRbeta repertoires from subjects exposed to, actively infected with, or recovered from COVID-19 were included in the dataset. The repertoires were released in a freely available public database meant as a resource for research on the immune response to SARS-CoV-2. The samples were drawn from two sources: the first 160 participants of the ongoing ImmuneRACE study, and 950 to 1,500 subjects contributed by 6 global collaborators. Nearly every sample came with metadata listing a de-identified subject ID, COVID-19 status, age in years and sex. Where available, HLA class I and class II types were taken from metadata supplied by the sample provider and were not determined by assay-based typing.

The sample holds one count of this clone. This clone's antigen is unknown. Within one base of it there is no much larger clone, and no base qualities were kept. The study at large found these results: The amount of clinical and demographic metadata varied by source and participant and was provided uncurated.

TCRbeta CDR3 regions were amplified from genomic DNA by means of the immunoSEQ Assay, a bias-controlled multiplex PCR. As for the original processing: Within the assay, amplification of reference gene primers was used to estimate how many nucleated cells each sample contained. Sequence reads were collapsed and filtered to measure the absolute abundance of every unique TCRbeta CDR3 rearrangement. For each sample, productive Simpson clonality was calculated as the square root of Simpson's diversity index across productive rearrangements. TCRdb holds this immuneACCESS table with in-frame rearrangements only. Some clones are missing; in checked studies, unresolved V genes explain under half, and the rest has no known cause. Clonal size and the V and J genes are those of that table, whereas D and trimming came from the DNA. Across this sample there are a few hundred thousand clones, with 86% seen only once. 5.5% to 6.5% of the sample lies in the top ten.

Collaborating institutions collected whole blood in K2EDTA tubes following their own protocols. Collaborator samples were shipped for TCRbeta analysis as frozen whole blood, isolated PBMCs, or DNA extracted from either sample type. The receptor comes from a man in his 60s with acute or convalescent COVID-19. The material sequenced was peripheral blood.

This receptor carries the CDR3 CASSVGAYPDQYF. The sequence in DNA is TGTGCCAGCAGCGTAGGGGCATACCCCGACCAGTACTTC. The chain employs TRBV9 and TRBJ2-7; no confident D gene assignment can be made. The germline ends are 14 bases apart after V is trimmed by 0 bases and J by 10 bases. Including the terminal cysteine and phenylalanine, the CDR3 comprises 13 residues. Kept here is only the CDR3 DNA, which spans 39 bases and is read in frame from base 1. Via the germline V gene, CDR1 is SGDLS and CDR2 YYNGEE. The full variable domain, with segments outside the CDR3 supplied by the reference TRBV9 and TRBJ2-7 proteins, appears as DSGVTQTPKHLITATGQRVTLRCSPRSGDLSVYWYQQSLDQGLQFLIQYYNGEERAKGNILERFSAQQFPDLHSELNLSSLELGDSALYFCASSVGAYPDQYFGPGTRLTVT.